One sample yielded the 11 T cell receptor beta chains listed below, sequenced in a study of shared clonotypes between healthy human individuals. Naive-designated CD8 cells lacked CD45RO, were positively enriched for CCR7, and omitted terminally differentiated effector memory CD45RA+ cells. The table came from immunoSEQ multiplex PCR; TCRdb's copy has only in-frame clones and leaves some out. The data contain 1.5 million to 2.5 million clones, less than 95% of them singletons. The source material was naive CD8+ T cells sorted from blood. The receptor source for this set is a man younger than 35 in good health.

CDR3 DNA: TGTGCCAGCAGTTTTCCCTTGGGGGTAGCAACTAATGAAAAACTGTTTTTT. It specifies CASSFPLGVATNEKLFF. The V call is TRBV28, the J call TRBJ1-4; perhaps TRBD1 as D (5 bases). Germline V gene lookup returns CDR1 MDHEN and CDR2 SYDVKM. V dropped 3 bases and J dropped 0 bases, with 14 bases sitting between them. There are 17 residues in the CDR3.

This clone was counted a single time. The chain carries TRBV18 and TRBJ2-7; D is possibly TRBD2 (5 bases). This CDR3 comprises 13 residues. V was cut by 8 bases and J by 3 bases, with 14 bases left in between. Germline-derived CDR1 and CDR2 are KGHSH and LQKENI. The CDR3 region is CASTGGPIYEQYF. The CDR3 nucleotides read TGTGCCAGCACCGGAGGTCCGATCTACGAGCAGTACTTC.

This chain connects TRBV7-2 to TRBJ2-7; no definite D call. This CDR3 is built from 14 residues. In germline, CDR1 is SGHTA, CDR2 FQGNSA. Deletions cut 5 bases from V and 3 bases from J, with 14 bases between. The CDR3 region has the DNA TGTGCCAGCAGCCCCGGGCCCGCCGGCTACGAGCAGTACTTC. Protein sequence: CASSPGPAGYEQYF.

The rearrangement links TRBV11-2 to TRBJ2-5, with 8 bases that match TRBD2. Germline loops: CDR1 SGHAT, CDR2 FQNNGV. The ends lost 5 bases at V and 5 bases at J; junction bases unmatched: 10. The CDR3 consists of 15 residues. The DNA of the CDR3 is TGTGCCAGCAGCCTTCCTCGGGAGGGCCAGGAGACCCAGTACTTC. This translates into CASSLPREGQETQYF. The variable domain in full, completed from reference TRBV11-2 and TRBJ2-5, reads EAGVAQSPRYKIIEKRQSVAFWCNPISGHATLYWYQQILGQGPKLLIQFQNNGVVDDSQLPKDRFSAERLKGVDSTLKIQPAKLEDSAVYLCASSLPREGQETQYFGPGTRLLVL.

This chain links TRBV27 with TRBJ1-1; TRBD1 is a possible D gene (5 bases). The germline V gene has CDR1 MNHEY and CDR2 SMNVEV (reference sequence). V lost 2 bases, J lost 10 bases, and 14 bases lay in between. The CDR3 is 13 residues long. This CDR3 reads CASSLGQGKAAFF. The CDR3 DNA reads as TGTGCCAGCAGTTTAGGGCAGGGTAAGGCAGCTTTCTTT.

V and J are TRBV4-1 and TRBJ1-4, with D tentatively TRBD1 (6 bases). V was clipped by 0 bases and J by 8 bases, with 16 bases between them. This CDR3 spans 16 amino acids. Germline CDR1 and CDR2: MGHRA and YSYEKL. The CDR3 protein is CASSQDSSGGGEKLFF. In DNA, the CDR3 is TGCGCCAGCAGCCAAGATTCGAGTGGGGGCGGCGAAAAACTGTTTTTT.

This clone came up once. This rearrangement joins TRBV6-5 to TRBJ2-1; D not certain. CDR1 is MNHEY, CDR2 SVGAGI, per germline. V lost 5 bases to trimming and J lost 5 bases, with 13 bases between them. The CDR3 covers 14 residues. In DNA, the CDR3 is TGTGCCAGCAGTACCGGGCCTTATAACAATGAGCAGTTCTTC. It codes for CASSTGPYNNEQFF.

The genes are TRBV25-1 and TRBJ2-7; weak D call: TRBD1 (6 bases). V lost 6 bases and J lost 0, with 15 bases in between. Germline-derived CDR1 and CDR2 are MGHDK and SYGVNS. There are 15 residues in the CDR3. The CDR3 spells CASSWDTASSYEQYF. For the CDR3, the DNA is TGTGCCAGCAGCTGGGACACGGCGAGCTCCTACGAGCAGTACTTC.

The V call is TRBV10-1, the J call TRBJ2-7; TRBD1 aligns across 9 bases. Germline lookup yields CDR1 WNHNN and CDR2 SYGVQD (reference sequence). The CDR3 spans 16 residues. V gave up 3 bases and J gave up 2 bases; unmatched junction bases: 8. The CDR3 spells CASSEKPGQGAYEQYF. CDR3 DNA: TGCGCCAGCAGTGAAAAACCGGGACAGGGCGCCTACGAGCAGTACTTC.

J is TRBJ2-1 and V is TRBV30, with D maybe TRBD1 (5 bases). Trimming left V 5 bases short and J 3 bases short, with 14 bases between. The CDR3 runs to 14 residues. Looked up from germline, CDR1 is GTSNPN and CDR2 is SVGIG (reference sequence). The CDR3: CAWEVDDSYNEQFF. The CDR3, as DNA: TGTGCCTGGGAGGTTGATGACAGCTACAATGAGCAGTTCTTC.

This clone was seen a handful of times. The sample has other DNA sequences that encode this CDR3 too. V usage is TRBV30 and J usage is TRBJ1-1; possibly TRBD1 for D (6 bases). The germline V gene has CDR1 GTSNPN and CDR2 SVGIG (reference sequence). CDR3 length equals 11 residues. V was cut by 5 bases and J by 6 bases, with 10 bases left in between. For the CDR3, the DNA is TGTGCCTGGTCCTCAGGGGCTGAAGCTTTCTTT. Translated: CAWSSGAEAFF.